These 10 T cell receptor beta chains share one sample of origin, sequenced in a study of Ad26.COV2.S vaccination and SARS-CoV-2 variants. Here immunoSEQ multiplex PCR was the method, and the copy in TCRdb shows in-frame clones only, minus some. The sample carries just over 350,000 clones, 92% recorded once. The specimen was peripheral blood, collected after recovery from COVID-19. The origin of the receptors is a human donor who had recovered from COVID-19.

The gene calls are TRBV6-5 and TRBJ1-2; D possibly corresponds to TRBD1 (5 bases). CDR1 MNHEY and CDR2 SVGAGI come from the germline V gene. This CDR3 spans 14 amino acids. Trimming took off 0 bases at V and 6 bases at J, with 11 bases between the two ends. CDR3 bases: TGTGCCAGCAGTTACTCGGTAGGGGTTGATGGCTACACCTTC. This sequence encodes CASSYSVGVDGYTF.

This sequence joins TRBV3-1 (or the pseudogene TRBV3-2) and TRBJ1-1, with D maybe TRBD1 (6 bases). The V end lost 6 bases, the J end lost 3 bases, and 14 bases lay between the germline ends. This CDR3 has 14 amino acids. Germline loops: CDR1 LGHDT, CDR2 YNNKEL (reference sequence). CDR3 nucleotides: TGTGCCAGCAGTCAAAGGGGGGTGGACACTGAAGCTTTCTTT. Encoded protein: CASSQRGVDTEAFF.

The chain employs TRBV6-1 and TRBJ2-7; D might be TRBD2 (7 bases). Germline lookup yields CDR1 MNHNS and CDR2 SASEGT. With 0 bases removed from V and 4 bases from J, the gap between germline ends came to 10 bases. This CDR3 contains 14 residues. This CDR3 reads CASSEAGGPYEQYF. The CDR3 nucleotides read TGTGCCAGCAGTGAAGCGGGGGGGCCATACGAGCAGTACTTC.

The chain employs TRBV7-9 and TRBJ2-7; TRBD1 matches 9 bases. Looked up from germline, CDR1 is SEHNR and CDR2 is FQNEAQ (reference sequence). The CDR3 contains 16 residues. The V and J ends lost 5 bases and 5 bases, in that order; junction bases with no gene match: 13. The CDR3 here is CASSPLWTGVYDEQYF. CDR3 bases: TGTGCCAGCAGCCCCCTCTGGACAGGGGTATATGACGAGCAGTACTTC.

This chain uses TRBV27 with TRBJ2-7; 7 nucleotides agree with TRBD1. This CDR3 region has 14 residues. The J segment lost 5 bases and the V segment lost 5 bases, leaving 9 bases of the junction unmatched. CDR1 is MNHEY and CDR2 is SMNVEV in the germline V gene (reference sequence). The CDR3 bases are TGTGCCAGCAGTCCGAGACAGGGTTTGAACGAGCAGTACTTC. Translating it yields CASSPRQGLNEQYF.

In DNA, the CDR3 is TGTGCCAGCTGCCCAGGGGTAGGAGCGGGGAATGAGCAGTTCTTC. Its translation: CASCPGVGAGNEQFF. The chain uses TRBV2 and TRBJ2-1, with TRBD2 as a possible D gene (7 bases). The V end lost 8 bases, the J end lost 7 bases, and 21 bases lay between the germline ends. This CDR3 comprises 15 residues. The germline CDR1 and CDR2 sequences are SNHLY and FYNNEI.

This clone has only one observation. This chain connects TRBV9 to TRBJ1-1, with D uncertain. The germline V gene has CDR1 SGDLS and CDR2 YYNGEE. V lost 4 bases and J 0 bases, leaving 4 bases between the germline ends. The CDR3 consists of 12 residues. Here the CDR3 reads CASSTVNTEAFF. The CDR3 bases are TGTGCCAGCAGCACGGTGAACACTGAAGCTTTCTTT.

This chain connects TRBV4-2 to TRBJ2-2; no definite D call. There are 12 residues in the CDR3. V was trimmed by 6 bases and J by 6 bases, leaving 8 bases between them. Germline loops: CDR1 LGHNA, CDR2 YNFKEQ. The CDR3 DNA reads TGTGCCAGCAGAACTAATCCCGGGGAGCTGTTTTTT. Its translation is CASRTNPGELFF.

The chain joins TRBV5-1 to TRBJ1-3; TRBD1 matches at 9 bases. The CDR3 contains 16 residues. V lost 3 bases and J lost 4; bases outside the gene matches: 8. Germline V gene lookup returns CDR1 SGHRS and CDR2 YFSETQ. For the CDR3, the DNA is TGCGCCAGCAGCTCCGGGACAGGGTACACCGGAAACACCATATATTTT. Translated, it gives CASSSGTGYTGNTIYF.

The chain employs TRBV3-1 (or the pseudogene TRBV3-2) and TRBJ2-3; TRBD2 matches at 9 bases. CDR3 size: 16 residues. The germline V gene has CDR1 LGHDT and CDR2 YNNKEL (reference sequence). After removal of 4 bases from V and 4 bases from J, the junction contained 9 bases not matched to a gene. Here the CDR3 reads CASSLRRGGGSDTQYF. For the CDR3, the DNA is TGTGCCAGCAGCCTTAGGCGGGGGGGAGGGTCAGATACGCAGTATTTT.